The rows below give T cell receptor beta chains drawn from one sample of a study of early T cells in non-severe SARS-CoV-2 infection. TCRdb analysed the 5' RACE reads with MiXCR anew, one entry per CDR3 protein. The table records about 60,000 distinct CDR3 sequences, around an eighth of them present only once. What was sequenced was whole blood. The receptors were gathered from an adult who was a healthcare worker with PCR-confirmed SARS-CoV-2 infection or an uninfected control (not recorded which). CDR3s include the opening cysteine and the closing phenylalanine or tryptophan. D genes are given only for firm matches. Some rows mark clone size as missing; the rest say once, few, many or name a class of expanded clone.

D gene: TRBD2; V gene: TRBV29-1; J gene: TRBJ2-7; clone size: .; CDR3 protein: CSVPGLAGDYEQYF; CDR3 DNA: TGCAGCGTGCCAGGACTAGCGGGAGACTACGAGCAGTACTTC
D gene: TRBD2; V gene: TRBV11-3; J gene: TRBJ2-3; clone size: few; CDR3 protein: CASSSGLAEDLTDTQYF; CDR3 DNA: TGTGCCAGCAGCTCCGGACTAGCGGAAGACCTCACAGATACGCAGTATTTT
D gene: .; V gene: TRBV27; J gene: TRBJ1-6; clone size: few; CDR3 protein: CASRPGHGSYNSPLHF; CDR3 DNA: TGTGCCAGCCGCCCGGGACATGGCAGCTATAATTCACCCCTCCACTTT
D gene: .; V gene: TRBV12-3/TRBV12-4; J gene: TRBJ2-7; clone size: .; CDR3 protein: CASSPMGLYYEQYF; CDR3 DNA: TGTGCCAGCAGTCCCATGGGGCTTTACTACGAGCAGTACTTC
D gene: .; V gene: TRBV7-8; J gene: TRBJ2-1; clone size: .; CDR3 protein: CASSLFSRRAYNEQFF; CDR3 DNA: TGTGCCAGCAGCTTATTTTCCCGGAGGGCCTACAATGAGCAGTTCTTC
D gene: .; V gene: TRBV4-3; J gene: TRBJ1-4; clone size: many; CDR3 protein: CASSQGPVRSELFF; CDR3 DNA: TGCGCCAGCAGCCAAGGGCCCGTACGTAGTGAACTGTTTTTT
D gene: .; V gene: TRBV28; J gene: TRBJ2-7; clone size: .; CDR3 protein: CASRGSGLSYEQYF; CDR3 DNA: TGTGCCAGCAGGGGCAGCGGGCTTTCCTACGAGCAGTACTTC
D gene: .; V gene: TRBV12-3/TRBV12-4; J gene: TRBJ2-3; clone size: many; CDR3 protein: CASRPYSADTQYF; CDR3 DNA: TGTGCCAGCAGGCCTTACAGTGCAGATACGCAGTATTTT
D gene: .; V gene: TRBV11-2; J gene: TRBJ1-5; clone size: many; CDR3 protein: CASSLGVNQPQHF; CDR3 DNA: TGTGCCAGCAGCTTAGGGGTTAATCAGCCCCAGCATTTT
D gene: .; V gene: TRBV11-2; J gene: TRBJ2-7; clone size: many; CDR3 protein: CASSLRTHEQYF; CDR3 DNA: TGTGCCAGCAGCTTAAGGACCCACGAGCAGTACTTC
D gene: TRBD2; V gene: TRBV5-1; J gene: TRBJ2-3; clone size: .; CDR3 protein: CASSLPLAGGTDTQYF; CDR3 DNA: TGCGCCAGCAGCTTGCCCTTAGCGGGAGGAACAGATACGCAGTATTTT
D gene: .; V gene: TRBV5-4; J gene: TRBJ2-7; clone size: .; CDR3 protein: CARSFISNEQYF; CDR3 DNA: TGTGCCAGAAGCTTTATCTCAAACGAGCAGTACTTC
D gene: TRBD2; V gene: TRBV2; J gene: TRBJ2-5; clone size: few; CDR3 protein: CASSEGAGRVETQYF; CDR3 DNA: TGTGCCAGCAGTGAGGGTGCCGGGAGGGTGGAGACCCAGTACTTC
D gene: .; V gene: TRBV4-3; J gene: TRBJ1-6; clone size: few; CDR3 protein: CASSQGGSSYNSPLHF; CDR3 DNA: TGCGCCAGCAGCCAAGGGGGAAGTTCCTATAATTCACCCCTCCACTTT
D gene: .; V gene: TRBV6-2/TRBV6-3; J gene: TRBJ2-4; clone size: few; CDR3 protein: CASSNRGVIQYF; CDR3 DNA: TGTGCCAGCAGTAACCGAGGGGTCATTCAGTACTTC
D gene: .; V gene: TRBV5-1; J gene: TRBJ1-2; clone size: few; CDR3 protein: CASSLGDSSRGYGYTF; CDR3 DNA: TGCGCCAGCAGCTTGGGTGACAGCTCTAGGGGCTATGGCTACACCTTC